A selection of T cell receptor beta chains follows, all from one sample in a study of shared clonotypes between healthy human individuals. Clones were sequenced by immunoSEQ multiplex PCR, and TCRdb holds only the in-frame ones, with some missing. This table holds about 750,000 clones, almost 95% found once. Sequencing used naive CD8+ T cells sorted from blood. These receptors all come from a man aged 30 to 39 in good health. The CDR3 runs from the conserved cysteine through the conserved F or W. The D gene is left open where the match is weak. Size tells how often a clone was seen (once, few, many) or the class of an expanded clone, and some rows leave it out.

length: 15
size: .
D: .
V: TRBV13
J: TRBJ1-2
CDR3: CASSPRGTGNYGYTF
DNA: TGTGCCAGCAGCCCCCGGGGGACGGGTAACTATGGCTACACCTTC

length: 11
size: .
D: TRBD1
V: TRBV6-5
J: TRBJ2-4
CDR3: CASSPGQVQYF
DNA: TGTGCCAGCAGTCCCGGACAGGTTCAGTACTTC

length: 14
size: once
D: .
V: TRBV28
J: TRBJ2-3
CDR3: CASSPSQGTDTQYF
DNA: TGTGCCAGCAGCCCAAGTCAGGGCACAGATACGCAGTATTTT

length: 17
size: .
D: TRBD1
V: TRBV18
J: TRBJ2-5
CDR3: CASSPPPPGQDQETQYF
DNA: TGTGCCAGCTCCCCCCCTCCGCCCGGACAGGACCAAGAGACCCAGTACTTC

length: 14
size: .
D: .
V: TRBV28
J: TRBJ2-2
CDR3: CASRKGQITGELFF
DNA: TGTGCCAGTAGAAAGGGACAAATCACCGGGGAGCTGTTTTTT

length: 16
size: .
D: TRBD1
V: TRBV28
J: TRBJ2-7
CDR3: CASSSLRDRDLYEQYF
DNA: TGTGCCAGCAGTTCCCTCCGGGACAGGGATCTCTACGAGCAGTACTTC

length: 17
size: .
D: TRBD2
V: TRBV7-9
J: TRBJ2-1
CDR3: CASSQTSGRAPRDEQFF
DNA: TGTGCCAGCAGCCAGACTAGCGGGAGAGCCCCCCGAGATGAGCAGTTCTTC

length: 15
size: .
D: .
V: TRBV15
J: TRBJ2-5
CDR3: CATSRGDTELETQYF
DNA: TGTGCCACCAGCAGAGGGGATACGGAATTGGAGACCCAGTACTTC

length: 18
size: once
D: TRBD2
V: TRBV7-7
J: TRBJ2-4
CDR3: CASSPPWLAGDWEDIQYF
DNA: TGTGCCAGCAGCCCCCCCTGGCTAGCGGGAGATTGGGAGGACATTCAGTACTTC

length: 16
size: .
D: TRBD2
V: TRBV27
J: TRBJ2-1
CDR3: CASSPSGGRRYNEQFF
DNA: TGTGCCAGCAGTCCTAGCGGGGGGAGGAGGTACAATGAGCAGTTCTTC

length: 14
size: .
D: .
V: TRBV9
J: TRBJ2-2
CDR3: CASNGGSNTGELFF
DNA: TGTGCCAGCAACGGCGGCTCGAACACCGGGGAGCTGTTTTTT

length: 19
size: .
D: TRBD2
V: TRBV5-1
J: TRBJ2-7
CDR3: CASSLAGLAWKKLNYEQYF
DNA: TGCGCCAGCAGCTTGGCCGGACTAGCTTGGAAGAAGCTCAATTACGAGCAGTACTTC

length: 12
size: .
D: .
V: TRBV28
J: TRBJ2-5
CDR3: CASSLDGETQYF
DNA: TGTGCCAGCAGTTTAGACGGGGAGACCCAGTACTTC

length: 15
size: .
D: TRBD1
V: TRBV13
J: TRBJ2-5
CDR3: CASSSLRDRQETQYF
DNA: TGTGCCAGCAGCTCCCTCCGGGACAGACAAGAGACCCAGTACTTC

length: 15
size: .
D: TRBD2
V: TRBV5-5
J: TRBJ2-3
CDR3: CASRTLAGSTDTQYF
DNA: TGTGCCAGCAGGACACTAGCGGGTAGCACAGATACGCAGTATTTT

length: 16
size: .
D: TRBD1
V: TRBV5-8
J: TRBJ1-2
CDR3: CASSFTDRYLFYGYTF
DNA: TGTGCCAGCAGCTTCACGGACAGGTACCTCTTCTATGGCTACACCTTC

length: 15
size: .
D: .
V: TRBV4-1
J: TRBJ2-2
CDR3: CASSLTRHDTGELFF
DNA: TGCGCCAGCAGCCTGACCCGCCACGACACCGGGGAGCTGTTTTTT

length: 14
size: .
D: .
V: TRBV4-1
J: TRBJ2-3
CDR3: CASSQDSSPDTQYF
DNA: TGCGCCAGCAGCCAAGATTCTAGCCCAGATACGCAGTATTTT

length: 15
size: .
D: TRBD2
V: TRBV6-5
J: TRBJ2-5
CDR3: CASSYGGELQETQYF
DNA: TGTGCCAGCAGTTACGGGGGGGAGTTACAAGAGACCCAGTACTTC

length: 11
size: .
D: .
V: TRBV7-9
J: TRBJ2-7
CDR3: CASSLGAEQYF
DNA: TGTGCCAGCAGCTTAGGGGCCGAGCAGTACTTC

length: 16
size: .
D: TRBD1
V: TRBV27
J: TRBJ2-7
CDR3: CASSSLVGQGVHEQYF
DNA: TGTGCCAGCAGTTCCCTCGTAGGACAGGGTGTACACGAGCAGTACTTC

length: 16
size: .
D: TRBD1
V: TRBV10-1
J: TRBJ2-5
CDR3: CASNEGTGSDQETQYF
DNA: TGCGCCAGCAATGAAGGGACAGGGAGTGACCAAGAGACCCAGTACTTC

length: 14
size: .
D: TRBD1
V: TRBV29-1
J: TRBJ2-7
CDR3: CSVLTGVNSYEQYF
DNA: TGCAGCGTCTTAACAGGGGTTAATTCCTACGAGCAGTACTTC

length: 13
size: .
D: .
V: TRBV10-2
J: TRBJ1-1
CDR3: CASRRGGNTEAFF
DNA: TGCGCCAGCAGAAGGGGGGGGAACACTGAAGCTTTCTTT